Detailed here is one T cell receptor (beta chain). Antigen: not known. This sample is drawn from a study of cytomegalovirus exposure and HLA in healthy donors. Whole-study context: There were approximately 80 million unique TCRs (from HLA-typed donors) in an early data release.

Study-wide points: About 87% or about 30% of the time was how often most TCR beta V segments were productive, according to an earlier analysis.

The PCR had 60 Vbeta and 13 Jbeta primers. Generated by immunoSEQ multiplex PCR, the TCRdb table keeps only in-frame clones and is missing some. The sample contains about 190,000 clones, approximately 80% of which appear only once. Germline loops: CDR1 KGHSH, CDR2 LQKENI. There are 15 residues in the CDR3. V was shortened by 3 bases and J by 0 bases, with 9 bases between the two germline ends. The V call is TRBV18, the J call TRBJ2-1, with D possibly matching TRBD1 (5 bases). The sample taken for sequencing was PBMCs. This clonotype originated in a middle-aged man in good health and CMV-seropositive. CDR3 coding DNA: TGTGCCAGCTCACCTAATCAGGGCTCCTACAATGAGCAGTTCTTC. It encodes CASSPNQGSYNEQFF. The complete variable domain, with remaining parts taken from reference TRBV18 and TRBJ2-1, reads NAGVMQNPRHLVRRRGQEARLRCSPMKGHSHVYWYRQLPEEGLKFMVYLQKENIIDESGMPKERFSAEFPKEGPSILRIQQVVRGDSAAYFCASSPNQGSYNEQFFGPGTRLTVL.